A single T cell receptor beta chain is shown here with its context. Its antigen is unidentified. CDR1 is MDHEN and CDR2 is SYDVKM in the germline V gene. This CDR3 is built from 13 residues. Trimming took off 6 bases at V and 5 bases at J, with 14 bases between the two ends. The data were taken from a study of T cell clonotyping in hematopoietic cell transplantation. The wider study: Recipient samples before transplant were obtained post-cytoreduction. Whole-study findings and limits: Pathologically expanded recipient clonotypes increased progressively from day 30 to day 180 as diversity fell. Graft donor and pretransplant recipient Inverse Simpson Index values predicted broader posttransplant TCR diversity. CD4 and CD8 repertoire contributions could not be separated without sorting.

Time point described: recipient sample about 28 days before transplant, after cytoreduction. Assay used: immunoSEQ multiplex PCR; TCRdb lists only in-frame clones, some missing. This table has approximately 39,000 clones, about 95% appearing once. The receptor comes from a man aged 35-49 years with chronic myeloid leukemia. Some clones in this sample may be carry-over from other donors' samples. V usage is TRBV28 and J usage is TRBJ2-7; D is possibly TRBD1 (5 bases). The sequencing used peripheral blood mononuclear cells, collected before stem cell transplant. This CDR3 is CASSPRQPDEQYF. CDR3 in DNA: TGTGCCAGCAGCCCAAGACAGCCCGACGAGCAGTACTTC.